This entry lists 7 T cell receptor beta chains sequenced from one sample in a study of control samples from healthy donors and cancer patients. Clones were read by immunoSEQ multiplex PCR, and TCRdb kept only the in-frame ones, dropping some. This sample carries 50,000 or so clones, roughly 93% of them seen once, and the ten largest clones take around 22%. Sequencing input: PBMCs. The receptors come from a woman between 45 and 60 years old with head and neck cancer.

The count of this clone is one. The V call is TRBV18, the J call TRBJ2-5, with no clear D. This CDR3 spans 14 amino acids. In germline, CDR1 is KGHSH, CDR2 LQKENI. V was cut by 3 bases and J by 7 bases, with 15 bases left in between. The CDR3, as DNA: TGTGCCAGCTCACCTGGCACAAAGCAGGTGACCCAGTACTTC. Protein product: CASSPGTKQVTQYF.

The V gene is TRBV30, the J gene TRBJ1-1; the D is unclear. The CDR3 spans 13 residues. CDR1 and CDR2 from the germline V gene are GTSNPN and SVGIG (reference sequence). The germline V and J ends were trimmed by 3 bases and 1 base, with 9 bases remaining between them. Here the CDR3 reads CAWSKGANTEAFF. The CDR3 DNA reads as TGTGCCTGGAGCAAGGGAGCGAACACTGAAGCTTTCTTT. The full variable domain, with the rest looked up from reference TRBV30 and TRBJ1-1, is SQTIHQWPATLVQPVGSPLSLECTVEGTSNPNLYWYRQAAGRGLQLLFYSVGIGQISSEVPQNLSASRPQDRQFILSSKKLLLSDSGFYLCAWSKGANTEAFFGQGTRLTVV.

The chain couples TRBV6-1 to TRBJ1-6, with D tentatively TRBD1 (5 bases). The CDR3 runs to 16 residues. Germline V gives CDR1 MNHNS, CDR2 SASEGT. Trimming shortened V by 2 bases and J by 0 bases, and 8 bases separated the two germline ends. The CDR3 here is CASSETGSSYNSPLHF. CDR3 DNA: TGTGCCAGCAGTGAAACAGGAAGCTCCTATAATTCACCCCTCCACTTT.

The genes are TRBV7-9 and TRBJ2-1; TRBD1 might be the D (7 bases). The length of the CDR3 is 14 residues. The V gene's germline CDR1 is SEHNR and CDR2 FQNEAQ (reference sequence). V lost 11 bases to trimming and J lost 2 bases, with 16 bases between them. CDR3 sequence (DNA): TGTGCCGCTCAAGGAGGGGGCCCCTACAATGAGCAGTTCTTC. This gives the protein CAAQGGGPYNEQFF. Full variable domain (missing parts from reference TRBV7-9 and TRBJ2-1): DTGVSQNPRHKITKRGQNVTFRCDPISEHNRLYWYRQTLGQGPEFLTYFQNEAQLEKSRLLSDRFSAERPKGSFSTLEIQRTEQGDSAMYLCAAQGGGPYNEQFFGPGTRLTVL.

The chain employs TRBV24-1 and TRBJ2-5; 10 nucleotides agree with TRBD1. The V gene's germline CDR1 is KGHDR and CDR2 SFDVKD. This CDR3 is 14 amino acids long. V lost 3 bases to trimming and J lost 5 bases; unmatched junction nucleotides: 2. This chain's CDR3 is CATSDGDRGETQYF. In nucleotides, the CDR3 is TGTGCCACCAGTGATGGGGACAGGGGTGAGACCCAGTACTTC.

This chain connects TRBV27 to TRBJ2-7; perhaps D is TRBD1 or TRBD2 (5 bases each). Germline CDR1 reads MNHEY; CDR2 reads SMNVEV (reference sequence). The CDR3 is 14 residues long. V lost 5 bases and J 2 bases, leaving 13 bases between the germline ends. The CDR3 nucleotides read TGTGCCAGCAGTCCAGGGAGCAGGACCTACGAGCAGTACTTC. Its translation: CASSPGSRTYEQYF.

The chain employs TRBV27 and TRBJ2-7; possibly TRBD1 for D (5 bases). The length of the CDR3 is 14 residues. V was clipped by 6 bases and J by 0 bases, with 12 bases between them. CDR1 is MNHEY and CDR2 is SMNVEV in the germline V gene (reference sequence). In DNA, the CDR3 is TGTGCCAGCAGCCTCGACAGAATCTCCTACGAGCAGTACTTC. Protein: CASSLDRISYEQYF.